The 21 T cell receptor beta chains in this list originate from one sample, sequenced in a study of human T cells and chemical hapten exposure (dated by TCRdb to the early 2020s). Sample time point, as interpreted from the label and publication: patch test 3, about 24 weeks after DPC sensitization. The treatment or condition label, read with the paper, signifies: therapeutic diphenylcyclopropenone sensitization with weekly scalp DPC. Libraries were made using RACE. Reads for this sample came from a NextSeq 500. TCRdb ran its own pipeline on the public reads, namely fastp trimming at Q25 and MiXCR clone calling, and kept in-frame beta chains. All rows with the same CDR3 protein become a single entry with the most common DNA and genes. In this sample the table shows 95,000 to 150,000 distinct CDR3 sequences, approximately 11% of which occur a single time. The ten largest clonotypes hold over 2% of the sample.

This specimen consisted of whole blood, obtained in connection with sensitization to the hapten diphenylcyclopropenone (DPC). Receptors were obtained from a woman in her fifties or sixties with alopecia areata. Some clones in this sample may be carry-over from other donors' samples.

The chain is built from TRBV12-3 or TRBV12-4 and TRBJ1-3, with 10 bases fitting TRBD1. V lost 5 bases to trimming and J lost 3 bases; unmatched junction nucleotides: 4. CDR3 length: 15 amino acids. CDR3 in amino acids: CASSETGGLGNTIYF. Here the CDR3 DNA reads TGTGCCAGCAGTGAGACAGGGGGCCTTGGAAACACCATATATTTT.

This clonotype was seen only a few times. The chain links TRBV20-1 to TRBJ1-4; no firm D call. CDR1 DFQATT and CDR2 SNEGSKA come from the germline V gene (reference sequence). Deletions cut 0 bases from V and 6 bases from J, with 11 bases between. The CDR3 consists of 14 residues. The CDR3 DNA reads TGCAGTGCTAGAGACCGGAGGGTTGATGAAAAACTGTTTTTT. This codes for CSARDRRVDEKLFF.

The rearrangement joins TRBV4-1 to TRBJ1-1; tentative D call: TRBD1 (5 bases). V was shortened by 11 bases and J by 0 bases, with 13 bases between the two germline ends. Germline V gene data show CDR1 as MGHRA and CDR2 as YSYEKL. This CDR3 contains 13 residues. CDR3 in DNA: TGCGCCGTACGGGGGGGTATGAACACTGAAGCTTTCTTT. This codes for CAVRGGMNTEAFF.

This rearrangement joins TRBV5-1 to TRBJ2-2; no definite D call. The CDR3 has 13 residues. The V and J ends lost 1 base and 5 bases respectively, with 6 bases between them. CDR1 is SGHRS and CDR2 is YFSETQ in the germline V gene. The DNA of the CDR3 is TGCGCCAGCAGCTTGCAACGAACCGGGGAGCTGTTTTTT. Protein product: CASSLQRTGELFF. Filled out from reference TRBV5-1 and TRBJ2-2, the complete variable domain reads KAGVTQTPRYLIKTRGQQVTLSCSPISGHRSVSWYQQTPGQGLQFLFEYFSETQRNKGNFPGRFSGRQFSNSRSEMNVSTLELGDSALYLCASSLQRTGELFFGEGSRLTVL.

The chain combines TRBV5-5 with TRBJ1-5; 7 nucleotides align to TRBD1. With 4 bases clipped from V and 5 bases from J, the junction kept 3 bases outside the gene matches. The CDR3 runs 13 residues. Looked up from germline, CDR1 is SGHKS and CDR2 is YYEKEE (reference sequence). Written as DNA, the CDR3 is TGTGCCAGCAGCCGGGACAGCGATCAGCCCCAGCATTTT. Translating it yields CASSRDSDQPQHF.

This clonotype appeared a few times. V gene TRBV19 combines with J gene TRBJ2-7; D is ambiguous. The V end lost 3 bases, the J end lost 2 bases, and 14 bases lay between the germline ends. Germline lookup yields CDR1 LNHDA and CDR2 SQIVND (reference sequence). This CDR3 comprises 15 residues. This CDR3 reads CASSIVGGSTYEQYF. The DNA of the CDR3 is TGTGCCAGTAGTATTGTGGGCGGTTCAACCTACGAGCAGTACTTC.

This rearrangement joins TRBV28 to TRBJ2-1; 9 bases map to TRBD2. From germline, CDR1 is MDHEN and CDR2 SYDVKM. The CDR3 consists of 17 residues. Germline trimming cut 8 bases from V and 2 bases from J; bases unmatched to any gene: 13. This chain's CDR3 is CASAAGLLAGPYNEQFF. CDR3 DNA: TGTGCCAGCGCGGCAGGACTACTAGCGGGCCCCTACAATGAGCAGTTCTTC.

This clonotype was counted a few times. The rearrangement joins TRBV20-1 to TRBJ1-5; D is undetermined. The CDR3 spans 15 residues. The germline V gene encodes CDR1 DFQATT and CDR2 SNEGSKA (reference sequence). Trimming took off 2 bases at V and 0 bases at J, with 11 bases between the two ends. CDR3 loop: CSARSGSGSNQPQHF. The CDR3 nucleotides read TGCAGTGCTAGATCTGGATCTGGTAGCAATCAGCCCCAGCATTTT.

This clonotype was recorded many times. This rearrangement joins TRBV29-1 to TRBJ2-3; D may be TRBD2 (5 bases). The CDR3 consists of 13 residues. The V and J ends lost 2 bases and 4 bases respectively, with 10 bases between them. CDR1 and CDR2 from the germline V gene are SQVTM and ANQGSEA. The CDR3 DNA follows: TGCAGCGTTGAAAGGGAGCTCTCAGATACGCAGTATTTT. Translating gives CSVERELSDTQYF.

The rearrangement uses TRBV4-1 and TRBJ2-1, with TRBD2 matching over 9 bases. Germline values: CDR1 MGHRA, CDR2 YSYEKL. The CDR3 spans 15 residues. The trim removed 4 bases at V and 5 bases at J, leaving 6 bases unmatched. The CDR3 DNA follows: TGCGCCAGCAGCCCTATCGCTAGCGGGAACAATGAGCAGTTCTTC. Translated, it gives CASSPIASGNNEQFF.

In its sample, this clonotype was seen a few times. This rearrangement joins TRBV10-3 to TRBJ2-1; no firm D call. V gave up 6 bases and J gave up 4 bases, with 7 bases separating them. Germline V gene sequence: CDR1 ENHRY, CDR2 SYGVKD. This CDR3 comprises 12 residues. CDR3 DNA sequence: TGTGCCATCAGGGGCGATTACAATGAGCAGTTCTTC. Translating gives CAIRGDYNEQFF.

On this clonotype: Just one base apart from a much larger clone, this may be a read error. The chain couples TRBV20-1 to TRBJ2-3; TRBD1 agrees at 7 bases. The J call may be mistaken, given a closer DNA end match to TRBJ1-5. From germline, CDR1 is DFQATT and CDR2 SNEGSKA (reference sequence). The CDR3 totals 15 residues. DNA of the CDR3: TGCAGTGCAGGGGACAGTCGAGGGAGCACAGATACGCAGCATTTT. Protein: CSAGDSRGSTDTQHF.

V usage is TRBV27 and J usage is TRBJ1-5; D is uncertain. Trimming stripped 2 bases from V and 5 bases from J, with 13 bases between. The CDR3 contains 15 residues. The germline gives CDR1 MNHEY, CDR2 SMNVEV (reference sequence). The CDR3 spells CASSLRPVGDQPQHF. Written as DNA, the CDR3 is TGTGCCAGCAGTTTAAGGCCGGTCGGGGATCAGCCCCAGCATTTT.

This rearrangement joins TRBV12-3 or TRBV12-4 to TRBJ2-4, with TRBD2 matching over 10 bases. The CDR3 is 18 residues long. V lost 5 bases to trimming and J lost 2 bases; unmatched junction nucleotides: 12. CDR3 DNA sequence: TGTGCCAGCAGTCCCCCCGGGACTAGCGCTCTCTCCAAAAACATTCAGTACTTC. It is translated as CASSPPGTSALSKNIQYF.

This sequence joins TRBV29-1 and TRBJ2-6; 10 bases align to TRBD1. V gave up 4 bases and J gave up 2 bases; unmatched junction bases: 11. Germline-derived CDR1 and CDR2 are SQVTM and ANQGSEA. The CDR3 runs 18 residues. In DNA, the CDR3 is TGCAGCGTTGGACAGGGGGCGAAGAGTCCCACTGGGGCCAACGTCCTGACTTTC. This encodes CSVGQGAKSPTGANVLTF.

The chain uses TRBV20-1 and TRBJ2-1, with D possibly TRBD2 on 6 matching bases. CDR1 is DFQATT, CDR2 SNEGSKA, per germline (reference sequence). V was shortened by 5 bases and J by 14 bases, with 22 bases between the two germline ends. This CDR3 comprises 13 residues. The CDR3 DNA sequence: TGCAGTGCTCCCGGGCTAGCGTCATCAGTGGAGTTCTTC. Translated, it gives CSAPGLASSVEFF.

This clonotype was observed a handful of times. V is TRBV5-1 and J is TRBJ2-7, with 9 bases matching TRBD1. V lost 0 bases to trimming and J lost 2 bases; unmatched junction nucleotides: 3. The CDR3 sequence is 15 residues long. Germline CDR1 reads SGHRS; CDR2 reads YFSETQ. The CDR3 reads CASSLGQGGTYEQYF. CDR3 sequence (DNA): TGCGCCAGCAGCTTGGGACAGGGGGGTACCTACGAGCAGTACTTC. The entire variable domain, with the rest obtained from reference TRBV5-1 and TRBJ2-7, is as follows: KAGVTQTPRYLIKTRGQQVTLSCSPISGHRSVSWYQQTPGQGLQFLFEYFSETQRNKGNFPGRFSGRQFSNSRSEMNVSTLELGDSALYLCASSLGQGGTYEQYFGPGTRLTVT.

This clonotype was observed at least ten times. This sequence joins TRBV10-3 and TRBJ1-1, with TRBD1 identical over 7 bases. Germline V gene sequence: CDR1 ENHRY, CDR2 SYGVKD. The CDR3 totals 15 residues. The J segment lost 1 base and the V segment lost 0 bases, leaving 2 bases of the junction unmatched. CDR3 sequence (DNA): TGTGCCATCAGTGAGTCGAGGGGGCCGAACACTGAAGCTTTCTTT. Translated: CAISESRGPNTEAFF.

This clonotype occurred many times. The V gene is TRBV24-1, the J gene TRBJ1-1; D is unresolved. CDR1 and CDR2 from the germline V gene are KGHDR and SFDVKD. The CDR3 contains 11 residues. The ends were cut back, 9 bases at V and 6 bases at J, with 10 bases in the middle. The CDR3 region has the DNA TGTGCCACCCGAGAGGGAGCTGAAGCTTTCTTT. Amino acid sequence: CATREGAEAFF.

The chain uses TRBV6-5 and TRBJ1-2; possibly TRBD1 for D (5 bases). CDR3 size: 14 residues. Trimming left V 6 bases short and J 5 bases short, with 16 bases between. CDR1 is MNHEY and CDR2 is SVGAGI in the germline V gene. The CDR3 DNA sequence: TGTGCCAGCAGAGTACCGGGACTTGCGTATGGCTACACCTTC. It yields the protein CASRVPGLAYGYTF.

This clonotype was picked up many times. The chain has TRBV29-1 and TRBJ2-3, with D perhaps TRBD1 (6 bases). V gave up 2 bases and J gave up 7 bases, with 25 bases separating them. This CDR3 has 17 amino acids. Germline V CDR1 and CDR2: SQVTM, ANQGSEA. CDR3 amino acids: CSVESQQGWESRYTQYF. The DNA for the CDR3 is TGCAGCGTTGAATCCCAACAGGGATGGGAGTCGAGATATACGCAGTATTTT.